One and the same sample provided the 15 T cell receptor beta chains below, sequenced in a study of T cells in Graves' hyperthyroidism and ophthalmopathy. TCR beta CDR3 sequences were amplified from RNA transcripts. Primed by the HTBI set, a first-round RT-PCR was run on the TCR CDR3. TCRdb itself ran the multiplex PCR reads through MiXCR, one entry per CDR3 protein. Altogether about 460,000 distinct CDR3 sequences are present, about 22% being singletons, with the ten largest covering approximately 49%. Input material: blood. These receptors all come from a woman between 65 and 79 years old with Graves' ophthalmopathy.

J is TRBJ2-1 and V is TRBV20-1, with D maybe TRBD2 (5 bases). Germline values: CDR1 DFQATT, CDR2 SNEGSKA (reference sequence). The V end lost 5 bases, the J end lost 9 bases, and 23 bases lay between the germline ends. The CDR3 runs 15 residues. CDR3 sequence (DNA): TGCAGTGCTTCCGTTAAATTAGCTAGCCGGCTTGAGCAGTTCTTC. Its protein is CSASVKLASRLEQFF.

There are many counts of this clonotype. This chain links TRBV20-1 with TRBJ1-1; D is uncertain. The germline gives CDR1 DFQATT, CDR2 SNEGSKA (reference sequence). The ends were cut back, 3 bases at V and 1 base at J, with 9 bases in the middle. The length of the CDR3 is 13 residues. In DNA, the CDR3 is TGCAGTGCTAGTATACATCCGAACACTGAAGCTTTCTTT. This gives the protein CSASIHPNTEAFF.

This clonotype has a count of ten or more. V and J are TRBV10-3 and TRBJ2-1; 16 bases map to TRBD2. The CDR3 covers 16 residues. V lost 6 bases, J lost 10 bases, and 9 bases stayed unmatched. CDR1 and CDR2 from the germline V gene are ENHRY and SYGVKD. The CDR3 DNA reads as TGTGCCATCAGGGGGACTAGCGGGAGGGCCCCGGAGGAGCAGTTCTTC. Its translation is CAIRGTSGRAPEEQFF.

The rearrangement joins TRBV20-1 to TRBJ2-1; 9 bases agree with TRBD1. The V gene's germline CDR1 is DFQATT and CDR2 SNEGSKA (reference sequence). The CDR3 has 13 amino acids. Trimming at V came to 6 bases and at J to 7 bases, leaving 7 bases not matched to a gene. The CDR3 loop is CSAMDRGWNEQFF. DNA of the CDR3: TGCAGTGCAATGGACAGGGGATGGAATGAGCAGTTCTTC.

In this sample, this clonotype turned up many times. The chain recombines TRBV11-2 with TRBJ2-3; TRBD1 matches at 9 bases. In germline, CDR1 is SGHAT, CDR2 FQNNGV. Trimming at V came to 2 bases and at J to 5 bases, leaving 5 bases not matched to a gene. CDR3 size: 15 residues. CDR3 bases: TGTGCCAGCAGCTTATACAGGGGGCAGGGAGATACGCAGTATTTT. This sequence encodes CASSLYRGQGDTQYF.

This clonotype has more than one count but fewer than ten. CDR3 in amino acids: CASSLVAGQGTEQYF. The CDR3 bases are TGCGCCAGCAGCTTGGTAGCGGGACAGGGGACCGAGCAGTACTTC. The chain employs TRBV5-1 and TRBJ2-7; 10 bases fit TRBD1. Germline loops: CDR1 SGHRS, CDR2 YFSETQ. The V gene end was trimmed by 0 bases and the J gene end by 6 bases; junction bases not matched to a gene: 6. The CDR3 extends over 15 amino acids.

In its sample, this clonotype was seen a few times. V gene TRBV7-6 combines with J gene TRBJ2-7; 10 bases fit TRBD1. CDR3 size: 14 residues. Germline V gives CDR1 SGHVS, CDR2 FNYEAQ. J lost 2 bases, V lost 6 bases, and 4 bases had no gene match. The CDR3 nucleotides read TGTGCCAGCAGTCGGGGGACAGGGGCCTACGAGCAGTACTTC. The encoded protein is CASSRGTGAYEQYF.

V is TRBV6-1 and J is TRBJ2-3, with unresolved D. Germline V gene lookup returns CDR1 MNHNS and CDR2 SASEGT. The V gene lost 11 bases and the J gene lost 2 bases, with 11 bases spanning the gap. This CDR3 region has 12 residues. This CDR3 is CAADFPTDTQYF. CDR3 in DNA: TGTGCCGCAGACTTCCCCACAGATACGCAGTATTTT.

This clonotype was seen a few times. The gene calls are TRBV6-6 and TRBJ1-6; D call uncertain. V lost 2 bases and J 10 bases, leaving 12 bases between the germline ends. Germline V gene data show CDR1 as MNHNY and CDR2 as SVGAGI (reference sequence). The CDR3 is made up of 14 amino acids. The CDR3 DNA reads TGTGCCAGCAGTTACATTACGGCAACATCACCCCTCCACTTT. Translating gives CASSYITATSPLHF.

This clonotype was detected a few times. Given the absence of the conserved phenylalanine or tryptophan at the CDR3 end, a read error is likely. The V call is TRBV2, the J call TRBJ1-1; D is unresolved. With 6 bases removed from V and 0 bases from J, the gap between germline ends came to 11 bases. The CDR3 covers 14 residues. Germline lookup yields CDR1 SNHLY and CDR2 FYNNEI. DNA of the CDR3: TGTGCCAGCAGCACTAGGTCTATGAACACTGAAGCTTTCTAT. As protein: CASSTRSMNTEAFY.

In this sample, this clonotype turned up many times. This chain joins TRBV20-1 and TRBJ2-3; TRBD2 matches at 9 bases. V shed 7 bases, J shed 2 bases, and the junction held 7 bases outside the gene matches. Germline values: CDR1 DFQATT, CDR2 SNEGSKA (reference sequence). This CDR3 is 14 amino acids long. CDR3 coding DNA: TGCAGTGTTGCGGGAGGGAGTAACACAGATACGCAGTATTTT. This sequence encodes CSVAGGSNTDTQYF.

V gene TRBV27 combines with J gene TRBJ2-7; D gene uncertain. The CDR3 has 15 amino acids. V gave up 3 bases and J gave up 3 bases, with 15 bases separating them. The germline CDR1 and CDR2 sequences are MNHEY and SMNVEV (reference sequence). The CDR3 loop is CASSFRLSLNYEQYF. The CDR3 bases are TGTGCCAGCAGTTTTCGACTGAGCCTCAACTACGAGCAGTACTTC.

This clonotype was found once. The rearrangement uses TRBV19 and TRBJ2-7; no clear D gene. V was clipped by 3 bases and J by 6 bases, with 15 bases between them. CDR3 length equals 14 residues. CDR1 and CDR2 from the germline V gene are LNHDA and SQIVND (reference sequence). Here the CDR3 reads CASSIGSSPGEQYF. CDR3 sequence (DNA): TGTGCCAGTAGTATCGGGTCGTCACCGGGCGAGCAGTACTTC.

This clonotype was found a few times. V and J are TRBV7-9 and TRBJ1-1; possibly TRBD1 for D (5 bases). Germline V gives CDR1 SEHNR, CDR2 FQNEAQ (reference sequence). V was pared by 1 base and J by 2 bases, with 20 bases between. The CDR3 totals 18 residues. The CDR3 coding sequence is TGTGCCAGCAGCTTAGGGGCCCGATGGGGGGGACGCAACACTGAAGCTTTCTTT. Protein product: CASSLGARWGGRNTEAFF.

The V gene is TRBV19, the J gene TRBJ2-3; 8 bases are a match to TRBD1. The CDR3 extends over 15 amino acids. Trimming removed 2 bases from V and 1 base from J; junction bases left unmatched: 2. Germline CDR1 is LNHDA and CDR2 is SQIVND (reference sequence). In DNA form, the CDR3 reads TGTGCCAGTAGTATAACAGGGGGTCGCACAGATACGCAGTATTTT. It is translated as CASSITGGRTDTQYF.